The sequence of this T cell receptor beta chain was determined in a study of blood T cell repertoires in COVID-19. The overall study: The study drew acute and convalescent COVID-19 samples from the United States, Italy and Spain. PBMCs, B-cell-depleted T cells, or T cells provided the cDNA or gDNA that made up the material.

Using immunoSEQ multiplex PCR, the repertoire was profiled, and TCRdb retains in-frame clones only, with some absent. This table holds about 320,000 clones, about 82% found once. The CDR3 is 16 amino acids. Trimming pared 0 bases from V and 0 bases from J, leaving 12 bases between. Germline CDR1 and CDR2: SGDLS and YYNGEE. Sequences were obtained from peripheral blood. The rearrangement uses TRBV9 and TRBJ1-1, with D possibly matching TRBD1 (5 bases). The receptor was derived from a woman between 45 and 65 years old with acute or convalescent COVID-19. The CDR3 sequence is CASSVVGARMNTEAFF. CDR3 DNA sequence: TGTGCCAGCAGCGTAGTAGGGGCACGAATGAACACTGAAGCTTTCTTT.